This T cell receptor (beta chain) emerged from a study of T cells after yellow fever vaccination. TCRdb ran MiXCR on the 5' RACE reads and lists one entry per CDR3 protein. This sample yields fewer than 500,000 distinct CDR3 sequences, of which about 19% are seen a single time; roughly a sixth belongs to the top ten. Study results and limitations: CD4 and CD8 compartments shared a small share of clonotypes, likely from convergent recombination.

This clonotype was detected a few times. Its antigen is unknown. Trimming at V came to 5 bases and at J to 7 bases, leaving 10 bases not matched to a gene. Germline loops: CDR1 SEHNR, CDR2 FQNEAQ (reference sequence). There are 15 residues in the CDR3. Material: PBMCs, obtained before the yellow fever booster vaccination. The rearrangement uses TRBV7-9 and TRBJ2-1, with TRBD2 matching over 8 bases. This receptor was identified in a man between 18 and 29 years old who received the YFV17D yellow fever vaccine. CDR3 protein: CASSPLRGGMNEQFF. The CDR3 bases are TGTGCCAGCAGCCCTCTCCGGGGGGGCATGAATGAGCAGTTCTTC.